Described below is a single T cell receptor (beta chain) sequence and its context. Method: immunoSEQ multiplex PCR; TCRdb's copy keeps in-frame clones and lacks some. The sample yields approximately 140,000 clones, about 81% seen once. V was pared by 5 bases and J by 4 bases, with 9 bases of the junction left unmatched. Germline values: CDR1 SGHTA, CDR2 FQGTGA. This CDR3 has 16 amino acids. The data are from a study of blood T cell repertoires in COVID-19. The genes are TRBV7-3 and TRBJ2-3; 10 bases match TRBD2. The specimen sequenced was PBMCs or T cells enriched from blood (not recorded which). This sequence originates from a man aged 35 to 55 with acute COVID-19. The CDR3: CASSLGVAGGPDTQYF. The CDR3 DNA reads as TGTGCCAGCAGCCTTGGAGTAGCGGGAGGTCCAGATACGCAGTATTTT.